Presented here are 19 T cell receptor beta chains from one specimen sequenced in a study of CD8 T cells in Susac syndrome. After extraction with the RNeasy kit, roughly 0.45 to 1 ug of the RNA was reverse transcribed using random hexamers. TCRdb called the immunoSEQ multiplex PCR reads again in MiXCR, with one record for every CDR3 protein. The sample records about 200,000 distinct CDR3 sequences, around 90% being singletons. The sample comprised CD4+ T cells from PBMCs. The receptors were sampled from a human donor with Susac syndrome.

CDR3 protein: CASSDRGSVGELFF. CDR3 sequence (DNA): TGTGCCAGCAGTGATCGGGGTTCCGTCGGGGAGCTGTTTTTT. This chain connects TRBV6-1 to TRBJ2-2, with D possibly being TRBD2 (5 bases). The CDR3 extends over 14 amino acids. Trimming cost V 3 bases and J 7 bases, with 12 bases left between them. Looked up from germline, CDR1 is MNHNS and CDR2 is SASEGT.

V gene TRBV6-2 or TRBV6-3 combines with J gene TRBJ2-2; a possible D gene is TRBD2 (6 bases). The CDR3 is 14 amino acids. Trimming cost V 5 bases and J 6 bases, with 13 bases left between them. From germline, CDR1 is MNHEY and CDR2 SVGEGT. The CDR3 DNA is TGTGCCAGCAGTACTCGACTAGGGGCCGGGGAGCTGTTTTTT. Its protein product is CASSTRLGAGELFF.

The chain carries TRBV24-1 and TRBJ1-2; weak D call: TRBD1 (6 bases). Germline V gene data show CDR1 as KGHDR and CDR2 as SFDVKD. The CDR3 is 15 residues long. Trimming shortened V by 2 bases and J by 2 bases, and 11 bases separated the two germline ends. The CDR3 spells CATSDSRTENYGYTF. CDR3 coding DNA: TGTGCCACCAGTGATTCTCGGACAGAAAACTATGGCTACACCTTC.

The chain combines TRBV29-1 with TRBJ1-2, with D maybe TRBD1 (5 bases). Per germline, CDR1 SQVTM and CDR2 ANQGSEA. The CDR3 extends over 11 amino acids. The ends were cut back, 3 bases at V and 6 bases at J, with 8 bases in the middle. CDR3 sequence (DNA): TGCAGCGTTGACAGGGTCAATGGCTACACCTTC. This codes for CSVDRVNGYTF.

The chain combines TRBV5-4 with TRBJ2-6; no clear D. The CDR3 is 15 residues long. Germline lookup yields CDR1 SGHNT and CDR2 YYREEE (reference sequence). V was clipped by 1 base and J by 4 bases, with 9 bases between them. The DNA of the CDR3 is TGTGCCAGCAGCTTGTGGGTTGCGGGGGCCAACGTCCTGACTTTC. Protein product: CASSLWVAGANVLTF.

The chain couples TRBV9 to TRBJ1-5; the match to TRBD1 covers 8 bases. The CDR3 has 15 residues. CDR1 and CDR2 from the germline V gene are SGDLS and YYNGEE. The V segment lost 0 bases and the J segment 3 bases; nucleotides outside the gene matches: 2. Here the CDR3 DNA reads TGTGCCAGCAGCGTAGGGACAGGGCACAATCAGCCCCAGCATTTT. Encoded protein: CASSVGTGHNQPQHF.

This rearrangement joins TRBV24-1 to TRBJ2-1; 9 bases match TRBD1. Germline loops: CDR1 KGHDR, CDR2 SFDVKD. The length of the CDR3 is 15 residues. Unmatched junction bases numbered 8, after V lost 5 bases and J lost 7 bases. CDR3 region: CATSALGTGYNEQFF. The DNA for the CDR3 is TGTGCCACCAGTGCCCTAGGGACAGGGTATAATGAGCAGTTCTTC.

The chain uses TRBV10-3 and TRBJ1-5, with D maybe TRBD1 (5 bases). The CDR3 runs to 14 residues. The V end lost 10 bases, the J end lost 4 bases, and 17 bases lay between the germline ends. Germline assignment: CDR1 ENHRY and CDR2 SYGVKD. The CDR3: CATHEGQGNQPQHF. In DNA form, the CDR3 reads TGTGCCACACATGAGGGGCAGGGAAATCAGCCCCAGCATTTT.

This chain connects TRBV5-1 to TRBJ2-1, with D unclear. Looked up from germline, CDR1 is SGHRS and CDR2 is YFSETQ. V was shortened by 1 base and J by 0 bases, with 8 bases between the two germline ends. This CDR3 has 15 residues. The DNA of the CDR3 is TGCGCCAGCAGCTTGATTGAGGACTCCTACAATGAGCAGTTCTTC. Translating it yields CASSLIEDSYNEQFF.

The CDR3, as DNA: TGTGCCATCTCCCTTTCTAGCGGCACAGATACGCAGTATTTT. It yields the protein CAISLSSGTDTQYF. The chain has TRBV10-3 and TRBJ2-3; D is perhaps TRBD2 (6 bases). Germline lookup yields CDR1 ENHRY and CDR2 SYGVKD. CDR3 length: 14 residues. Trimming left V 8 bases short and J 1 base short, with 13 bases between.

V usage is TRBV3-1 and J usage is TRBJ2-6; D is possibly TRBD1 or TRBD2 (5 bases each). This CDR3 is 20 amino acids long. V was pared by 4 bases and J by 0 bases, with 22 bases between. Germline V gives CDR1 LGHDT, CDR2 YNNKEL (reference sequence). CDR3: CASSLRKTGRSPSGANVLTF. For the CDR3, the DNA is TGTGCCAGCAGCCTTAGGAAAACGGGGCGGAGCCCCTCTGGGGCCAACGTCCTGACTTTC.

The chain has TRBV9 and TRBJ2-3; the match to TRBD2 covers 13 bases. Trimming at V came to 2 bases and at J to 1 base, leaving 4 bases not matched to a gene. The CDR3 is made up of 17 amino acids. The V gene's germline CDR1 is SGDLS and CDR2 YYNGEE. DNA for the CDR3: TGTGCCAGCAGCGTCGGGACTAGCGGGATCCGCACAGATACGCAGTATTTT. Amino acid sequence: CASSVGTSGIRTDTQYF. Full variable domain (outside the CDR3, taken from reference TRBV9 and TRBJ2-3): DSGVTQTPKHLITATGQRVTLRCSPRSGDLSVYWYQQSLDQGLQFLIQYYNGEERAKGNILERFSAQQFPDLHSELNLSSLELGDSALYFCASSVGTSGIRTDTQYFGPGTRLTVL.

This chain uses TRBV27 with TRBJ1-1; 10 bases match TRBD1. The CDR3 totals 20 residues. Germline values: CDR1 MNHEY, CDR2 SMNVEV (reference sequence). V was pared by 4 bases and J by 0 bases, with 17 bases of the junction left unmatched. CDR3 nucleotide sequence: TGTGCCAGCAGTTCCTATCACATGCTGGGACAGGGGATCATGAACACTGAAGCTTTCTTT. Translated: CASSSYHMLGQGIMNTEAFF.

The chain uses TRBV5-1 and TRBJ2-3; TRBD2 agrees at 9 bases. The CDR3 runs 19 residues. Germline-derived CDR1 and CDR2 are SGHRS and YFSETQ. Trimming cost V 0 bases and J 0 bases; bases outside gene matches: 11. For the CDR3, the DNA is TGCGCCAGCAGCTTGGGCAGTAGTAGCGGGGGCCTTAGCACAGATACGCAGTATTTT. This codes for CASSLGSSSGGLSTDTQYF.

V and J are TRBV5-5 and TRBJ1-6; D ambiguous. This CDR3 region has 14 residues. V was trimmed by 4 bases and J by 6 bases, leaving 11 bases between them. Germline V gene sequence: CDR1 SGHKS, CDR2 YYEKEE (reference sequence). The DNA of the CDR3 is TGTGCCAGCAGCACCGTGGGATTTAATTCACCCCTCCACTTT. It specifies CASSTVGFNSPLHF. Full variable domain (outside the CDR3, taken from reference TRBV5-5 and TRBJ1-6): DAGVTQSPTHLIKTRGQQVTLRCSPISGHKSVSWYQQVLGQGPQFIFQYYEKEERGRGNFPDRFSARQFPNYSSELNVNALLLGDSALYLCASSTVGFNSPLHFGNGTRLTVT.

The CDR3 DNA is TGCGCCAGCAGCCCAAAGGGGCCTTCCGACTTCCTAAGAAACACCATATATTTT. Translating it yields CASSPKGPSDFLRNTIYF. The chain joins TRBV4-1 to TRBJ1-3; TRBD1 is a possible D gene (5 bases). Trimming took off 4 bases at V and 5 bases at J, with 24 bases between the two ends. From germline, CDR1 is MGHRA and CDR2 YSYEKL. This CDR3 has 18 residues.

The chain couples TRBV7-9 to TRBJ2-1, with 7 bases identical to TRBD2. The length of the CDR3 is 14 residues. Germline CDR1 reads SEHNR; CDR2 reads FQNEAQ (reference sequence). J lost 2 bases, V lost 5 bases, and 3 bases had no gene match. CDR3 DNA: TGTGCCAGCAGCCACGGACTAGCCTACAATGAGCAGTTCTTC. Amino acid sequence: CASSHGLAYNEQFF.

This chain links TRBV6-5 with TRBJ2-5; 7 nucleotides line up with TRBD2. From germline, CDR1 is MNHEY and CDR2 SVGAGI. This CDR3 is 13 amino acids long. With V trimmed by 2 bases and J by 12 bases, 9 bases remained unmatched. The CDR3 DNA reads as TGTGCCAGCAGTTACGATTGGAAAGCGGGGAAGTACTTC. Protein product: CASSYDWKAGKYF.

The chain uses TRBV4-1 and TRBJ1-1; D is ambiguous. Germline CDR1 reads MGHRA; CDR2 reads YSYEKL. V was shortened by 0 bases and J by 3 bases, with 8 bases between the two germline ends. The CDR3 runs to 14 residues. Here the CDR3 DNA reads TGCGCCAGCAGCCAAGATATGAGGGACACTGAAGCTTTCTTT. It specifies CASSQDMRDTEAFF.